This is a list of T cell receptor beta chains from one sample in a study of memory CD4+ T cells and cytomegalovirus serostatus. TCRdb keeps only in-frame clones here, not all; method: immunoSEQ multiplex PCR. This table holds fewer than 35,000 clones, about 80% found once. Input material: memory CD4+ T cells from blood. These TCRs come from an adult in good health and CMV-seronegative. The CDR3 runs from the conserved cysteine through the conserved F or W. Each record gives: V gene, D gene, clone size, J gene, CDR3 DNA, CDR3 protein. A D gene is named only where the DNA matches it firmly. Size tells how often a clone was seen (once, few, many) or the class of an expanded clone, and some rows leave it out.

>TRBV6-5|-|-|TRBJ1-1
TGTGCCAGCAGTTACTCTAACGGAAACACTGAAGCTTTCTTT
CASSYSNGNTEAFF
>TRBV18|-|-|TRBJ2-7
TGTGCCAGCTCACCATTGGGGCGGTACGAGCAGTACTTC
CASSPLGRYEQYF
>TRBV7-2|-|-|TRBJ2-5
TGTGCCAGCAGCTTAGATCCGGGGGCCGAAGAGACCCAGTACTTC
CASSLDPGAEETQYF
>TRBV6-1|TRBD1|once|TRBJ2-7
TGTGCCAGCAGTGAAGCTCTCAGGGGGCCTATTGCGAACCGGCAGTACTTC
CASSEALRGPIANRQYF
>TRBV15|TRBD1|-|TRBJ1-4
TGTGCCACCAGCCGACAGGGTCCGGGTGAAAAACTGTTTTTT
CATSRQGPGEKLFF
>TRBV18|-|-|TRBJ1-4
TGTGCCAGCTCACCGGGTTCGGGGTCTAATGAAAAACTGTTTTTT
CASSPGSGSNEKLFF
>TRBV28|TRBD1|-|TRBJ1-2
TGTGCCAGCAGTTTAGTGGGACAGGGATCTTTCTATGGCTACACCTTC
CASSLVGQGSFYGYTF
>TRBV15|-|-|TRBJ2-3
TGTGCCACCAGCAGAGGGGGCACAGATACGCAGTATTTT
CATSRGGTDTQYF
>TRBV11-3|-|-|TRBJ2-3
TGTGCCAGCAGCCTGGAGTTCACAGATACGCAGTATTTT
CASSLEFTDTQYF
>TRBV6-6|-|-|TRBJ2-7
TGTGCCAGCAGAGGGTCTGTGAGCTCCTACGAGCAGTACTTC
CASRGSVSSYEQYF
>TRBV30|-|-|TRBJ1-3
TGTGCCTGGAGTGCTGCAGTGACCTCTGGAAACACCATATATTTT
CAWSAAVTSGNTIYF
>TRBV25-1|TRBD1|-|TRBJ1-1
TGTGCCAGCAGTGAATTGGGGGACAGCACTGAAGCTTTCTTT
CASSELGDSTEAFF
>TRBV19|-|-|TRBJ1-4
TGTGCCAGTAGCCGGACTCTTGCGACTAATGAAAAACTGTTTTTT
CASSRTLATNEKLFF
>TRBV6-1|-|-|TRBJ2-2
TGTGCCAGCAGTCAAGAGGCAGGGACCGGGGAGCTGTTTTTT
CASSQEAGTGELFF
>TRBV4-1|TRBD1|-|TRBJ2-3
TGCGCCAGCAGCCAAGGTGGCAGGGGGACAGATACGCAGTATTTT
CASSQGGRGTDTQYF
>TRBV28|-|-|TRBJ1-1
TGTGCCAGCAGTTTATGGGGCCGGGTCCGAGAGAACACTGAAGCTTTCTTT
CASSLWGRVRENTEAFF
>TRBV4-1|-|-|TRBJ1-2
TGCGCCAGCAGCCAAGACCGGGACATCAGCTATGGCTACACCTTC
CASSQDRDISYGYTF
>TRBV30|TRBD1|once|TRBJ1-5
TGTGCCTGGAGTCATAAGAGGCAGGGGGCTGCGCAGCCCCAGCATTTT
CAWSHKRQGAAQPQHF
>TRBV6-1|TRBD1|-|TRBJ2-1
TGTGCCAGCAACCGACAGGGGAACAATGAGCAGTTCTTC
CASNRQGNNEQFF
>TRBV19|TRBD1|-|TRBJ2-5
TGTGCCAGTAGTAGGGACAGAAACCAAGAGACCCAGTACTTC
CASSRDRNQETQYF
>TRBV19|-|-|TRBJ1-5
TGTGCCAGTAGTATGGCAGCTAGCAATCAGCCCCAGCATTTT
CASSMAASNQPQHF
>TRBV7-8|-|few|TRBJ1-6
TGTGCCAGCAGCCTAGGACAAATGGGGTCACCCCTCCACTTT
CASSLGQMGSPLHF
>TRBV7-2|TRBD1|-|TRBJ2-6
TGTGCCAGCAGCAGAGGACAGGGGTCCTCTGGGGCCAACGTCCTGACTTTC
CASSRGQGSSGANVLTF
>TRBV5-4|-|once|TRBJ1-3
TGTGCCAGCAGCCAAGGGTACTCTGGAAACACCATATATTTT
CASSQGYSGNTIYF
>TRBV19|-|-|TRBJ2-7
TGTGCCAGTAGCTCCCGGCCAGACCAACCCTACGAGCAGTACTTC
CASSSRPDQPYEQYF
>TRBV11-3|-|-|TRBJ2-1
TGTGCCAGCAGCTTCTTCCGGCTCATGGTCAGCAATGAGCAGTTCTTC
CASSFFRLMVSNEQFF
>TRBV7-9|TRBD2|-|TRBJ2-1
TGTGCCAGCAGCTTAGGCGGGGGGCTCTACAATGAGCAGTTCTTC
CASSLGGGLYNEQFF
>TRBV6-1|TRBD1|few|TRBJ2-7
TGTGCCAGCACCAAGACAGGGCCTATCTACGAGCAGTACTTC
CASTKTGPIYEQYF
>TRBV6-6|-|-|TRBJ1-1
TGTGCCAGCAGTAAGAAGACGGGGGGCGTCACTGAGGCTTTCTTT
CASSKKTGGVTEAFF
>TRBV6-1|-|-|TRBJ1-4
TGTGCCAGCAGCACTGGACCAGGAAAACTGTTTTTT
CASSTGPGKLFF